This T cell receptor (beta chain) was profiled in a study of patients and donors after allogeneic stem cell transplantation. TCRdb analysed the RT-PCR reads with MiXCR anew, one entry per CDR3 protein. The repertoire holds about a million distinct CDR3 sequences, with roughly 17% as singletons. Sample: blood, either unsorted or a sorted T cell fraction (not recorded which). The sequence came from a human donor who was either an allogeneic HSCT recipient or a stem cell or donor lymphocyte infusion donor (not recorded which). It is not recorded whose cells these are; they may come from a transplant donor.

The CDR3 reads CASSQVLAMKTQYF. The CDR3 DNA follows: TGCGCCAGCAGCCAAGTCCTAGCTATGAAGACCCAGTACTTC. The chain is built from TRBV4-1 and TRBJ2-5; a possible D gene is TRBD2 (5 bases). The V gene's germline CDR1 is MGHRA and CDR2 YSYEKL. This CDR3 is built from 14 residues. Deletions cut 1 base from V and 6 bases from J, with 12 bases between.